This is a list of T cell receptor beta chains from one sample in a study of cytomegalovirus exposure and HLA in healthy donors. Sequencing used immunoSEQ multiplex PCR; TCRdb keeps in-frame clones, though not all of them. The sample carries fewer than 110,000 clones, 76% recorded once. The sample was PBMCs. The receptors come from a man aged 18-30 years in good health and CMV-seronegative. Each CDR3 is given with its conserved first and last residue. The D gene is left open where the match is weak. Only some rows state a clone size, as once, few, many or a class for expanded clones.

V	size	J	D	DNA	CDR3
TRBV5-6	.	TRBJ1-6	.	TGTGCCAGCAGCTTGGCCAAAGGGAGCATGGGGAATTCACCCCTCCACTTT	CASSLAKGSMGNSPLHF
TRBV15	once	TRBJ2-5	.	TGTGCCACCAGCCGACAGCCTCAAGAGACCCAGTACTTC	CATSRQPQETQYF
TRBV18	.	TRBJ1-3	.	TGTGCCAGCTCACCACTGTCAGGCCCCACCTCTGGAAACACCATATATTTT	CASSPLSGPTSGNTIYF
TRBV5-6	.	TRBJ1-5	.	TGTGCCAGCAGCCGGGGAAATCAGCCCCAGCATTTT	CASSRGNQPQHF
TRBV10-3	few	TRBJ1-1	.	TGTGCCATCAACCGACAGGAAGGGAGCCCTGAAGCTTTCTTT	CAINRQEGSPEAFF
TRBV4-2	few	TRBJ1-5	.	TGTGCCAGCAGCCAGGAGGGCCGTAGCAATCAGCCCCAGCATTTT	CASSQEGRSNQPQHF
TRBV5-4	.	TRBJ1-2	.	TGTGCCAGCAGCTTGGGGCAGGACTATGGCTACACCTTC	CASSLGQDYGYTF
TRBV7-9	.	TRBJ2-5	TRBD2	TGTGCCAGCAGCCCTCGACTAGCGGGGGCGAAGGAGACCCAGTACTTC	CASSPRLAGAKETQYF
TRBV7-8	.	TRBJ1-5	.	TGTGCCAGCAGCTTAGCCGGGGGCAATCAGCCCCAGCATTTT	CASSLAGGNQPQHF
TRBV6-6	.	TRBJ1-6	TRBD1	TGTGCCAGCAGTTACGGACAGGGATTAGTTTCACCCCTCCACTTT	CASSYGQGLVSPLHF
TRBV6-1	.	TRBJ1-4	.	TGTGCCAGCGGACAGCTTAATGAAAAACTGTTTTTT	CASGQLNEKLFF
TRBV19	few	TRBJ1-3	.	TGTGCCAGTCGGGAGTTGGCCTCTGGAAACACCATATATTTT	CASRELASGNTIYF
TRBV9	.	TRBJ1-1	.	TGTGCCAGCGGCTTGGGGCAGGGGTTCTCTGAAGCTTTCTTT	CASGLGQGFSEAFF
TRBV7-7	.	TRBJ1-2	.	TGTGCCAGCACCAACGGGGGGGGGAAGGATGGCTACACCTTC	CASTNGGGKDGYTF
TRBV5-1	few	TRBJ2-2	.	TGCGCCAGCAGCTTGGAGTCCCCGCCGGCCGGGGAGCTGTTTTTT	CASSLESPPAGELFF
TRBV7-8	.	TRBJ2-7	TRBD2	TGTGCCAGCAGCTTATTAGCGGGGGTATACGAGCAGTACTTC	CASSLLAGVYEQYF
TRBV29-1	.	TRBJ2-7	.	TGCAGCGTTGACAGGGGCCCCTACGAGCAGTACTTC	CSVDRGPYEQYF
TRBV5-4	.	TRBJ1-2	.	TGTGCCAGCAGCTTGTGGGGTGCGACAGGACTCAACTATGGCTACACCTTC	CASSLWGATGLNYGYTF
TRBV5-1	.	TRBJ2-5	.	TGCGCCAGCAGCTTGGCCGGACAGTCGACCCAGTACTTC	CASSLAGQSTQYF
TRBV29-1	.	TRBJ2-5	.	TGCAGCGTTGCGCTATCCCAAGAGACCCAGTACTTC	CSVALSQETQYF
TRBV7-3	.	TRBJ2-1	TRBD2	TGTGCCAGCAGCTTAAGACTAGCTAGGGACAATGAGCAGTTCTTC	CASSLRLARDNEQFF
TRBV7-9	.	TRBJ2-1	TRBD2	TGTGCCAGCAGCGTACCCCCGGCGGGGGGGATTACGAAGCAGTTCTTC	CASSVPPAGGITKQFF
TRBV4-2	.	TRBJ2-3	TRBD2	TGTGCCAGCAGCCAAGATCCAGGACTAGCGGGGGGTGTTCAGTATTTT	CASSQDPGLAGGVQYF
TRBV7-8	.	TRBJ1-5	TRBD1	TGTGCCAGCAGCCCCGGACAGGGACTCAATCAGCCCCAGCATTTT	CASSPGQGLNQPQHF
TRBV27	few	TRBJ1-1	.	TGTGCCAGCGGAACACAGATGAACACTGAAGCTTTCTTT	CASGTQMNTEAFF
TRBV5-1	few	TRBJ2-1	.	TGCGCCAGCAGCCCGGACAGCTACAATGAGCAGTTCTTC	CASSPDSYNEQFF
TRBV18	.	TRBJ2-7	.	TGTGCCAGCTCACTACAGAGAACTAGCTCCTACGAGCAGTACTTC	CASSLQRTSSYEQYF
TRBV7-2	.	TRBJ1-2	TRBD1	TGTGCCAGCAGCTTGGACAGGGCGTGGTATGGCTATGGCTACACCTTC	CASSLDRAWYGYGYTF
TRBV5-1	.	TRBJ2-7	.	TGCGCCAGCAGCTCAGGGGCGCGTACCGAGCAGTACTTC	CASSSGARTEQYF
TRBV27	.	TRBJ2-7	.	TGTGCCAGCAGTGTAAATCAGGGTTACGAGCAGTACTTC	CASSVNQGYEQYF
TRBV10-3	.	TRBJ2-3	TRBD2	TGTGCCATCAGTGAGGGGGGGGGTCAAGATACGCAGTATTTT	CAISEGGGQDTQYF
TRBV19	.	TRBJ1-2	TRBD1	TGTGCCAGTAGCGGACAGGGGGCCGGTGGCTACACCTTC	CASSGQGAGGYTF
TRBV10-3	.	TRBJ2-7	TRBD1	TGTGCCATCAGTGACGAGACAGGGCCTTACGAGCAGTACTTC	CAISDETGPYEQYF
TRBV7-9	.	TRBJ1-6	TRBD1	TGTGCCAGCAGCTTAGCGGGGACAGGGGTTGATCGGGGTTCACCCCTCCACTTT	CASSLAGTGVDRGSPLHF
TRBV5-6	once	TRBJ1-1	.	TGTGCCAGCAGCTTGGGCTTCAATAGCGGCACTGAAGCTTTCTTT	CASSLGFNSGTEAFF
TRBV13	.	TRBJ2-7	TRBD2	TGTGCCAGCAGCTTAACCCGTCCACTTACTAGCGGGGCCCCCTACGAGCAGTACTTC	CASSLTRPLTSGAPYEQYF
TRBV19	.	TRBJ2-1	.	TGTGCCAGTAGTGCGGCTAGCGTTGAGCAGTTCTTC	CASSAASVEQFF
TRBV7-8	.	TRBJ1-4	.	TGTGCCAGCAGCGAGACCGGGGTCACTAATGAAAAACTGTTTTTT	CASSETGVTNEKLFF
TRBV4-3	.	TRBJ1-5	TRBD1	TGCGCCAGCAGCCAATATTTAGAGACAGGGCAGCCCCAGCATTTT	CASSQYLETGQPQHF
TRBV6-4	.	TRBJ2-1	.	TGTGCCAGCAGTGACTCGGGGACTTCCAATGAGCAGTTCTTC	CASSDSGTSNEQFF
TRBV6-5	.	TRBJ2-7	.	TGTGCCAGCAGTTACGCCCAGGGTGCTTTCTACGAGCAGTACTTC	CASSYAQGAFYEQYF
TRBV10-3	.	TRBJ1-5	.	TGTGCCATCAGGGGGAGACCCTCCCAGCCCCAGCATTTT	CAIRGRPSQPQHF
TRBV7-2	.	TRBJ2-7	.	TGTGCCAGCAGCAAGAGGGTTACCTACGAGCAGTACTTC	CASSKRVTYEQYF
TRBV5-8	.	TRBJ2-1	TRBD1	TGTGCCAGCAGCGCCGGGACAGGCTCCTACAATGAGCAGTTCTTC	CASSAGTGSYNEQFF
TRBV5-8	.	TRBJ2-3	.	TGTGCCAGCAGCCCGTCTTGGGGGGGCACAGATACGCAGTATTTT	CASSPSWGGTDTQYF
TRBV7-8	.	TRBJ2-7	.	TGTGCCAGCAGCTTCCGGCCCACAGACGAAGAGGAGCAGTACTTC	CASSFRPTDEEEQYF
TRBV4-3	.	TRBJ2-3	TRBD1	TGCGCCAGCAGCCTGACCCATACAGGGGCCAGCACAGATACGCAGTATTTT	CASSLTHTGASTDTQYF
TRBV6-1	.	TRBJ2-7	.	TGTGCCAGCGGGGCCTACGAGCAGTACTTC	CASGAYEQYF
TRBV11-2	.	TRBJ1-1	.	TGTGCCAGCAGCTTAACCCTCGGGACATTCACTGAAGCTTTCTTT	CASSLTLGTFTEAFF
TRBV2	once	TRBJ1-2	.	TGTGCCAGCAGAGGGGCTTTCGTCACCTTC	CASRGAFVTF
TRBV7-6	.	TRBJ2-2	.	TGTGCCAGCAGCTTCGGGACACTCGGGATCACCGGGGAGCTGTTTTTT	CASSFGTLGITGELFF
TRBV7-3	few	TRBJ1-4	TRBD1	TGTGCCAGCAGCACCGGGACAGAGTCAACTAATGAAAAACTGTTTTTT	CASSTGTESTNEKLFF
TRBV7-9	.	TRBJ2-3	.	TGTGCCAGCAGCACTTTATCATGGACGGCGGAGGCGGATACGCAGTATTTT	CASSTLSWTAEADTQYF
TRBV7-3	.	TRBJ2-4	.	TGTGCCAGCAGCTCCCAAACCAGGGGAAGCATTCAGTACTTC	CASSSQTRGSIQYF
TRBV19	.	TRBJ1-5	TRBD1	TGTGCCAGTAGTAAAACAGGGGATCAGCCCCAGCATTTT	CASSKTGDQPQHF
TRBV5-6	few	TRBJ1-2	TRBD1	TGTGCCAGCACCCAGGGGACAGGGGTAAACTTCTACACCTTC	CASTQGTGVNFYTF
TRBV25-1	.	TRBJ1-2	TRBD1	TGTGCCAGCAGCCGGGCGGACAGGGGGAGAATGGGGGGCTACCCCTTC	CASSRADRGRMGGYPF